Below, 19 T cell receptor beta chains from the same sample are listed, as sequenced in a study of T cell responses to AZD1222 COVID-19 vaccine. Some clones are missing from TCRdb's copy, which holds only in-frame ones; the method was immunoSEQ multiplex PCR. The sample shows over 100,000 clones, approximately 87% of them seen only once. Sample: peripheral blood, taken 28 days after the second AZD1222 dose. The receptor set was obtained from an adult who received the AZD1222 COVID-19 vaccine.

V gene TRBV4-1 combines with J gene TRBJ2-1; 11 bases fit TRBD2. CDR1 is MGHRA, CDR2 YSYEKL, per germline. The J segment lost 5 bases and the V segment lost 2 bases, leaving 11 bases of the junction unmatched. This CDR3 is built from 18 residues. CDR3 protein: CASSQSTLLAGDDNEQFF. The CDR3 DNA follows: TGCGCCAGCAGCCAATCAACCTTACTAGCGGGAGATGACAATGAGCAGTTCTTC.

This chain's CDR3 is CATRTGAYYGYTF. As DNA, the CDR3 is TGTGCCACAAGAACAGGGGCATATTATGGCTACACCTTC. The chain joins TRBV27 to TRBJ1-2, with 7 bases identical to TRBD1. Per the germline V gene, CDR1 is MNHEY and CDR2 is SMNVEV (reference sequence). The CDR3 covers 13 residues. V shed 10 bases, J shed 5 bases, and the junction held 10 bases outside the gene matches.

This chain links TRBV4-1 with TRBJ2-7, with 7 bases lining up with TRBD1. Trimming removed 3 bases from V and 3 bases from J; junction bases left unmatched: 5. The CDR3 covers 14 residues. Germline V gene lookup returns CDR1 MGHRA and CDR2 YSYEKL. DNA for the CDR3: TGCGCCAGCAGCCAGAGGGCAGGGGGCTACGAGCAGTACTTC. Translation gives CASSQRAGGYEQYF.

The CDR3 protein is CASSQTGYNEQFF. The CDR3, as DNA: TGTGCCAGCAGTCAGACAGGGTACAATGAGCAGTTCTTC. The chain recombines TRBV28 with TRBJ2-1, with TRBD1 matching 7 bases. CDR1 is MDHEN, CDR2 SYDVKM, per germline. Unmatched junction bases numbered 2, after V lost 5 bases and J lost 4 bases. CDR3 size: 13 residues.

V is TRBV6-5 and J is TRBJ1-2, with D tentatively TRBD1 (5 bases). This CDR3 contains 14 residues. Germline CDR1 is MNHEY and CDR2 is SVGAGI. The germline V and J ends were trimmed by 6 bases and 8 bases, with 19 bases remaining between them. CDR3 coding DNA: TGTGCCAGCAGACCCCCGGGGGGGTACTGGGGCTACACCTTC. This sequence encodes CASRPPGGYWGYTF.

Comment on this clone: The germline gene is not matched at one end of the junction; a read error may be the cause. This chain connects TRBV10-3 to TRBJ2-7; D perhaps matches TRBD1 (5 bases). Germline values: CDR1 ENHRY, CDR2 SYGVKD. The CDR3 runs to 13 residues. CDR3 DNA sequence: TGTGCCGTCAGGGAAACGGGTCTCTACGAGCAGTACTTC. It specifies CAVRETGLYEQYF.

A single count supports this clone. The V and J genes are TRBV2 and TRBJ1-5; D call uncertain. Germline CDR1 SNHLY, CDR2 FYNNEI. The V end was cut by 1 base, the J end by 11 bases, with 9 bases between. The CDR3 totals 12 residues. The CDR3 DNA sequence: TGTGCCAGCAGTGAAGGGGGAGGGACCCAGCATTTT. Translated, it gives CASSEGGGTQHF.

The chain employs TRBV19 and TRBJ1-4, with 9 nucleotides matching TRBD1. Germline assignment: CDR1 LNHDA and CDR2 SQIVND (reference sequence). The CDR3 loop spans 15 amino acids. The V and J ends lost 5 bases and 7 bases, in that order; junction bases with no gene match: 8. CDR3 sequence: CASSVDTGGVEKLFF. CDR3 bases: TGTGCCAGTAGTGTTGACACAGGGGGCGTTGAAAAACTGTTTTTT.

This clone was recorded once. The rearrangement links TRBV25-1 to TRBJ2-1, with 7 bases fitting TRBD1. The junction had 6 bases not matched to a gene; V was cut back by 7 bases and J by 3 bases. In germline, CDR1 is MGHDK, CDR2 SYGVNS. The CDR3 contains 14 residues. The CDR3 DNA reads TGTGCCAGCAAGGGACAGATTTTCTACAATGAGCAGTTCTTC. Translated, it gives CASKGQIFYNEQFF. Combining the CDR3 with reference TRBV25-1 and TRBJ2-1 gives the whole variable domain EADIYQTPRYLVIGTGKKITLECSQTMGHDKMYWYQQDPGMELHLIHYSYGVNSTEKGDLSSESTVSRIRTEHFPLTLESARPSHTSQYLCASKGQIFYNEQFFGPGTRLTVL.

The chain carries TRBV3-1 (or the pseudogene TRBV3-2) and TRBJ1-6, with 9 bases lining up with TRBD1. CDR3 size: 15 residues. V was pared by 1 base and J by 8 bases, with 3 bases of the junction left unmatched. Germline V CDR1 and CDR2: LGHDT, YNNKEL (reference sequence). CDR3 in amino acids: CASSQGGTGYSPLHF. CDR3 sequence (DNA): TGTGCCAGCAGCCAAGGCGGGACAGGGTATTCACCCCTCCACTTT.

This clone was observed once. The CDR3 here is CASSVELAGGNEQFF. As DNA, the CDR3 is TGTGCCAGCAGCGTAGAACTAGCGGGAGGGAATGAGCAGTTCTTC. The rearrangement links TRBV9 to TRBJ2-1; TRBD2 aligns across 13 bases. CDR1 is SGDLS, CDR2 YYNGEE, per germline. The CDR3 is 15 residues long. Trimming removed 0 bases from V and 7 bases from J; junction bases left unmatched: 1.

V is TRBV5-5 and J is TRBJ1-1, with unresolved D. Germline V gene lookup returns CDR1 SGHKS and CDR2 YYEKEE (reference sequence). The CDR3 consists of 15 residues. Trimming left V 5 bases short and J 1 base short, with 15 bases between. The CDR3 sequence is CASSVMVLANTEAFF. CDR3 DNA: TGTGCCAGCAGTGTGATGGTTCTGGCGAACACTGAAGCTTTCTTT.

This chain links TRBV10-3 with TRBJ1-4; possibly TRBD1 for D (5 bases). The CDR3 has 15 residues. Germline CDR1 reads ENHRY; CDR2 reads SYGVKD. Trimming stripped 6 bases from V and 1 base from J, with 12 bases between. The CDR3 loop reads CAIRSSGETNEKLFF. CDR3 bases: TGTGCCATCAGAAGTTCGGGGGAAACTAATGAAAAACTGTTTTTT.

V is TRBV6-1 and J is TRBJ2-7; D call uncertain. From germline, CDR1 is MNHNS and CDR2 SASEGT. The CDR3 loop spans 12 amino acids. Trimming took off 1 base at V and 6 bases at J, with 7 bases between the two ends. The CDR3 protein is CASSEVGTEQYF. CDR3 DNA sequence: TGTGCCAGCAGTGAAGTCGGAACCGAGCAGTACTTC.

The sample holds a few counts of this clone. The V gene is TRBV5-1, the J gene TRBJ2-2, with D perhaps TRBD1 (6 bases). This CDR3 region has 14 residues. V lost 10 bases and J 6 bases, leaving 19 bases between the germline ends. Germline loops: CDR1 SGHRS, CDR2 YFSETQ. CDR3 DNA sequence: TGCGCCCAACGGACAGCGCCAGGATCCGGGGAGCTGTTTTTT. Its translation is CAQRTAPGSGELFF.

This chain links TRBV6-2 or TRBV6-3 with TRBJ1-2; D uncertain. From germline, CDR1 is MNHEY and CDR2 SVGEGT. This CDR3 spans 17 amino acids. Trimming shortened V by 1 base and J by 0 bases, and 15 bases separated the two germline ends. CDR3 protein: CASSYLGALLANYGYTF. In nucleotides, the CDR3 is TGTGCCAGCAGTTACTTGGGAGCCCTCCTAGCTAACTATGGCTACACCTTC.

The CDR3 DNA is TGCGCCAGCAGTCAATCGCCGGGACATAACTATGGCTACACCTTC. It translates to CASSQSPGHNYGYTF. The gene calls are TRBV23-1 and TRBJ1-2; weak D call: TRBD1 (6 bases). TRBV23-1 is designated an ORF whose function remains uncertain. The CDR3 is made up of 15 amino acids. The V and J ends lost 0 bases and 1 base respectively, with 9 bases between them.

The chain carries TRBV9 and TRBJ2-5; D gene uncertain. Germline V gene data show CDR1 as SGDLS and CDR2 as YYNGEE. This CDR3 region has 14 residues. The V gene lost 1 base and the J gene lost 5 bases, with 12 bases spanning the gap. The CDR3 loop is CASSVSRAEETQYF. DNA of the CDR3: TGTGCCAGCAGCGTATCCCGGGCCGAGGAGACCCAGTACTTC.

The J gene is TRBJ2-1, the V gene TRBV19; weak D call: TRBD1 (8 bases). This CDR3 region has 14 residues. With 9 bases removed from V and 2 bases from J, the gap between germline ends came to 14 bases. CDR1 is LNHDA, CDR2 SQIVND, per germline (reference sequence). Here the CDR3 DNA reads TGTGCCAGCCAACAGGGGGGGGCCTACAATGAGCAGTTCTTC. Protein: CASQQGGAYNEQFF.